This TCR beta chain was observed in a study of T cells after yellow fever vaccination (dated by TCRdb to the late 2010s). About the study as a whole: The SMART-Seq v4 Ultra Low Input RNA kit was used to prepare libraries from fractions with low cell numbers. To track T-cell clones before and after primary and booster YFV17D yellow fever vaccination, bulk TCR alpha and beta repertoires were sequenced longitudinally. Two healthy male donors, one aged 18 to 30 and one aged 30 to 40 years, made up the cohort. Blood samples were taken at several timepoints before and after primary and secondary immunization, and bulk PBMC replicates and cell subsets were isolated. The paper's findings and limits, for the study overall: Computational filtering was required because FACS-sorted repertoires could contain abundant contaminating clonotypes from the bulk population. After the booster, most of the clones that had expanded following primary vaccination were detected again (just under 97% of CD4 and around 90% of CD8), which suggests that memory was broadly maintained. Because only two donors were included in the study, the extent to which the findings can be generalized is limited. The secondary T-cell response was weaker than the primary response but faster, peaking on day 5 instead of day 15. A small share of clonotypes was detected in both CD4 and CD8 compartments, with the overlap likely arising from convergent recombination.

TCR cDNA was synthesized by 5'RACE template switching, which introduced a universal primer site and unique molecular identifiers. cDNA synthesis was primed from both the TCR alpha and TCR beta constant segments. Library amplification involved two PCR steps, and the second step added sample barcodes and sequencing adapters. Sequencing of libraries was done on Illumina HiSeq 2500 (2x100 bp) or NovaSeq (2x150 bp). The study's own analysis went as follows. Reads were demultiplexed and collapsed into UMI consensus sequences with MIGEC, and V(D)J alignment was performed with MiXCR. Vaccine-responding clonotypes were identified with edgeR using replicate PBMC samples, with FDR below 0.01 and a log2 fold change above 5 up to day 15 being required. Bulk clonotypes were assigned CD4 or CD8 identity according to which sequenced CD4 or CD8 repertoire held them at higher abundance. TCRdb reprocessing: public reads trimmed at Q25 with fastp, clones called with MiXCR, in-frame beta chains kept. Duplicate CDR3 protein sequences are folded into a single record with the most common DNA and genes. These V and J calls are TCRdb output, not the study's own analysis. This sample is represented by hundreds of thousands of distinct CDR3 sequences; 12% of them were singletons. The top ten clonotypes cover 15% of the sample.

For CDR1 and CDR2, the germline V gene lists KGHSH and LQKENI. Its CDR3 holds 15 amino acids, cysteine through phenylalanine. CDR3 DNA is the only sequence kept; it has 45 bases, read in frame from the first base. From V the trimming removes 3 bases and from J it removes 6 bases, while the gene matches leave 5 bases of the junction unaccounted for. In light of the paper, this sample's treatment or condition label describes: live attenuated yellow fever vaccine strain. At each blood-draw timepoint, two biological replicates of bulk PBMCs were obtained. PBMCs were isolated from peripheral blood using a standard Ficoll-Paque protocol. TriZol was used to extract RNA from bulk PBMCs, CD4 and CD8 fractions, and dextramer-positive and dextramer-negative fractions. Comments on this clonotype: The antigen it binds to is not known. Base qualities are missing; no much larger clone stands one base away.

The sequence came from a man younger than 45 who received the YFV17D yellow fever vaccine. The chain links TRBV18 with TRBJ1-6; a stretch of 7 junction bases matches TRBD1. The sample consisted of PBMCs, taken on the day of the yellow fever booster vaccination. The DNA sequence is TGTGCCAGCTCACCGGAGGGGGCGGCTAATTCACCCCTCCACTTT. Translation gives CASSPEGAANSPLHF.